The present entry profiles one T cell receptor beta chain with its context. PCR primers comprised 60 Vbeta and 13 Jbeta primers. The data were produced by immunoSEQ multiplex PCR, yet TCRdb's version contains in-frame clones alone and is incomplete. The table lists about 130,000 clones, around 75% of them singletons, with more than 2.5% in the top ten. The CDR3 runs 18 residues. The V and J ends lost 3 bases and 5 bases respectively, with 23 bases between them. The germline CDR1 and CDR2 sequences are MDHEN and SYDVKM. The data were obtained in a study of cytomegalovirus exposure and HLA in healthy donors.

The chain combines TRBV28 with TRBJ1-5; D unresolved. The sequenced sample consisted of PBMCs. The receptor's source is a woman aged 45-65 years in good health and CMV-seronegative. The CDR3 loop is CASSFSAGFGSIDQPQHF. The CDR3 DNA reads as TGTGCCAGCAGTTTTAGTGCGGGATTTGGGAGTATCGATCAGCCCCAGCATTTT.